The 8 T cell receptor beta chains below all came from one sample that was sequenced in a study of blood T cell repertoires in COVID-19. Produced via immunoSEQ multiplex PCR; TCRdb's table is partial and in-frame only. The table shows over 250,000 clones, with roughly 85% occurring only once. Sequencing input: peripheral blood. All receptors derive from a human donor in a cohort sampled during active COVID-19.

The V gene is TRBV12-3 or TRBV12-4, the J gene TRBJ1-2; D ambiguous. Trimming removed 7 bases from V and 8 bases from J, with 14 bases in between. The CDR3 has 12 residues. CDR3 nucleotides: TGTGCCAGCAACCCCGGTGGAGGAGGCTACACCTTC. This sequence encodes CASNPGGGGYTF.

The gene calls are TRBV18 and TRBJ2-2; TRBD2 might be the D (6 bases). The germline V and J ends were trimmed by 6 bases and 7 bases, with 15 bases remaining between them. Germline CDR1 and CDR2: KGHSH and LQKENI. The CDR3 loop spans 14 amino acids. The CDR3: CASSQQGGGGELFF. The CDR3 DNA sequence: TGTGCCAGCTCGCAGCAGGGAGGTGGCGGGGAGCTGTTTTTT.

This chain connects TRBV29-1 to TRBJ2-1; 8 bases are a match to TRBD2. Germline trimming cut 4 bases from V and 8 bases from J; bases unmatched to any gene: 10. Germline V gene data show CDR1 as SQVTM and CDR2 as ANQGSEA. The CDR3 extends over 14 amino acids. The CDR3 region has the DNA TGCAGCGTTGTTGGGACTAGTAATACCCATGAGCAGTTCTTC. Encoded protein: CSVVGTSNTHEQFF.

The chain is built from TRBV28 and TRBJ2-3; D not resolved. The V end was cut by 7 bases, the J end by 0 bases, with 8 bases between. Germline lookup yields CDR1 MDHEN and CDR2 SYDVKM. The CDR3 is 13 residues long. CDR3 nucleotide sequence: TGTGCCAGCATCGGCGGTAGCACAGATACGCAGTATTTT. Amino acids: CASIGGSTDTQYF.

The chain couples TRBV14 to TRBJ2-7, with no clear D. Trimming removed 6 bases at V and 3 bases at J, with 6 bases between. This CDR3 has 11 amino acids. Germline V lookup: CDR1 SGHDN, CDR2 FVKESK. The CDR3 loop is CASSISYEQYF. For the CDR3, the DNA is TGTGCCAGCAGTATCAGCTACGAGCAGTACTTC.

The J gene is TRBJ2-6, the V gene TRBV5-6; no clear D gene. V shed 4 bases and J shed 4 bases, with 12 bases lying between them. There are 15 residues in the CDR3. CDR1 SGHDT and CDR2 YYEEEE come from the germline V gene. CDR3 region: CASSIKQAGANVLTF. The CDR3 DNA reads TGTGCCAGCAGCATAAAACAAGCGGGGGCCAACGTCCTGACTTTC.

J is TRBJ2-1 and V is TRBV7-2, with TRBD2 as a possible D gene (5 bases). Germline loops: CDR1 SGHTA, CDR2 FQGNSA. This CDR3 spans 14 amino acids. V was clipped by 3 bases and J by 7 bases, with 13 bases between them. This CDR3 is CASSLAGSRNEQFF. CDR3 sequence (DNA): TGTGCCAGCAGCTTGGCGGGTTCCAGGAATGAGCAGTTCTTC.

The V and J genes are TRBV13 and TRBJ1-1; possibly TRBD1 for D (6 bases). The germline CDR1 and CDR2 sequences are PRHDT and FYEKMQ (reference sequence). The V end was cut by 0 bases, the J end by 7 bases, with 6 bases between. This CDR3 is 12 amino acids long. CDR3 DNA: TGTGCCAGCAGCTTAGGCAGGGGTGAAGCTTTCTTT. The encoded protein is CASSLGRGEAFF.